Sequencing of this T cell receptor (beta chain) was carried out in a study of T cells in Graves' hyperthyroidism and ophthalmopathy. Remarks on this clonotype: Its antigen remains unidentified.

Authors of the study amplified TCR beta CDR3 regions from RNA transcripts. When the TCR CDR3 underwent first-round RT-PCR, the HTBI primer set was used. TCRdb used MiXCR to reprocess the multiplex PCR reads, holding one entry per CDR3 protein. The sample records about 270,000 distinct CDR3 sequences, less than 30% being singletons. Study outcomes and limitations: Appearing also in blood were most of the thyroid clonotypes expanded above 0.001. For ophthalmopathy, model prediction preceded onset by a median around 7 months.

Unmatched junction bases numbered 8, after V lost 5 bases and J lost 6 bases. The CDR3 runs 15 residues. CDR1 is SGHNT, CDR2 YENEEA, per germline. The chain links TRBV11-3 to TRBJ2-2, with 8 bases lining up with TRBD1. Sequenced: blood. The TCR originated in a man in his forties or fifties with Graves' hyperthyroidism that later progressed to Graves' ophthalmopathy. CDR3 protein: CASSLGQERSGELFF. For the CDR3, the DNA is TGTGCCAGCAGCCTGGGACAGGAGAGGTCCGGGGAGCTGTTTTTT. The variable domain in full, with the rest retrieved from reference TRBV11-3 and TRBJ2-2, is EAGVVQSPRYKIIEKKQPVAFWCNPISGHNTLYWYLQNLGQGPELLIRYENEEAVDDSQLPKDRFSAERLKGVDSTLKIQPAELGDSAVYLCASSLGQERSGELFFGEGSRLTVL.